These 13 T cell receptor beta chains were sequenced from one sample in a study of post-analysis software for immune sequencing data (dated by TCRdb to the mid-2010s). Taken with the paper, the label for time point translates to: second blood draw from one MS patient after hematopoietic stem cell transplantation. The library was prepared using PCR. Sequencing relied on an Illumina HiSeq 2500. To reduce PCR and sequencing biases, unique molecular identifiers were incorporated into the TCR beta cDNA libraries. The raw public data were reprocessed by TCRdb itself: fastp quality trimming at Q25, MiXCR clonotype calling, in-frame beta chains only. When rows share a CDR3 protein, they turn into one entry using the most common DNA and genes. For this sample the table gives 150,000 to 200,000 distinct CDR3 sequences, of which around 36% were detected only once. The ten largest make up under 30% of the sample.

Source: blood, taken after autologous hematopoietic stem cell transplantation. The receptors stem from a girl aged 5-17 years with multiple sclerosis. Donor details come from another sample of the same person, matched by shared clones.

The gene calls are TRBV20-1 and TRBJ2-5, with D perhaps given as TRBD1 or TRBD2 (5 bases each). The J call may be faulty, since TRBJ2-7 better matches the DNA end. Germline CDR1 is DFQATT and CDR2 is SNEGSKA (reference sequence). The CDR3 runs to 15 residues. For the CDR3, the DNA is TGCAGTGCTAGAGATCGGGGCGGACTGATCTACGAGCAGTACTTC. This codes for CSARDRGGLIYEQYF.

J is TRBJ2-5 and V is TRBV7-2; D gene uncertain. The CDR3 runs to 11 residues. Germline CDR1 and CDR2: SGHTA and FQGNSA. V dropped 6 bases and J dropped 7 bases, with 9 bases sitting between them. CDR3 region: CASSYIGTQYF. CDR3 nucleotide sequence: TGTGCCAGCAGTTATATCGGGACCCAGTACTTC.

Concerning this clonotype: One junction end disagrees with the germline gene, perhaps due to a read error. This sequence joins TRBV20-1 and TRBJ2-1, with 11 positions matching TRBD2. The CDR3 runs to 14 residues. CDR1 DFQATT and CDR2 SNEGSKA come from the germline V gene (reference sequence). DNA of the CDR3: TGCAGTGCTAGGACTAGCGGGACTCCTTGGGAGCGGTTCTTC. Protein: CSARTSGTPWERFF.

The V call is TRBV30, the J call TRBJ2-1, with TRBD2 matching 9 bases. CDR1 and CDR2 (germline): GTSNPN, SVGIG (reference sequence). With V trimmed by 3 bases and J by 9 bases, 12 bases remained unmatched. The CDR3 runs 15 residues. The DNA for the CDR3 is TGTGCCTGGAGCGCATTCTTAGCGGGAGAGGGTGAGCAGTTCTTC. It specifies CAWSAFLAGEGEQFF.

CDR3 nucleotide sequence: TGTGCCATAACCTCGGACAGATCCACCCCGGTCGTATATGGCTACACCTTC. Translated, it gives CAITSDRSTPVVYGYTF. The J gene is TRBJ1-2, the V gene TRBV10-3; perhaps TRBD1 as D (6 bases). Trimming pared 9 bases from V and 5 bases from J, leaving 28 bases between. Germline CDR1 reads ENHRY; CDR2 reads SYGVKD. The CDR3 is made up of 17 amino acids.

The chain recombines TRBV27 with TRBJ2-3; 7 bases align to TRBD2. Germline V gene data show CDR1 as MNHEY and CDR2 as SMNVEV (reference sequence). This CDR3 comprises 14 residues. Trimming removed 6 bases from V and 5 bases from J; junction bases left unmatched: 8. The CDR3 sequence: CASSLARGKDTQYF. The CDR3, as DNA: TGTGCCAGCAGCCTCGCGCGGGGGAAAGATACGCAGTATTTT.

The chain links TRBV20-1 to TRBJ2-3; no reliable D call. Germline V CDR1 and CDR2: DFQATT, SNEGSKA (reference sequence). V dropped 0 bases and J dropped 0 bases, with 13 bases sitting between them. The CDR3 extends over 16 amino acids. The CDR3 sequence: CSARDQYRASTDTQYF. The DNA of the CDR3 is TGCAGTGCTAGAGATCAGTACCGAGCTAGCACAGATACGCAGTATTTT.

This clonotype turned up a few times. The gene calls are TRBV11-2 and TRBJ2-5; no definite D call. V was trimmed by 5 bases and J by 0 bases, leaving 10 bases between them. The CDR3 sequence is 14 residues long. In germline, CDR1 is SGHAT, CDR2 FQNNGV. The CDR3 sequence: CASSLTDNQETQYF. CDR3 nucleotides: TGTGCCAGCAGCCTCACGGATAACCAAGAGACCCAGTACTTC. Supplemented by reference TRBV11-2 and TRBJ2-5, the full variable domain reads EAGVAQSPRYKIIEKRQSVAFWCNPISGHATLYWYQQILGQGPKLLIQFQNNGVVDDSQLPKDRFSAERLKGVDSTLKIQPAKLEDSAVYLCASSLTDNQETQYFGPGTRLLVL.

The chain links TRBV6-1 to TRBJ2-1, with D possibly TRBD1 on 5 matching bases. CDR3 length equals 14 residues. Trimming removed 0 bases at V and 12 bases at J, with 15 bases between. CDR1 and CDR2 (germline): MNHNS, SASEGT. CDR3: CASSEALQGQAQFF. DNA for the CDR3: TGTGCCAGCAGTGAAGCGCTTCAGGGCCAAGCGCAGTTCTTC.

This clonotype has only a few counts. V gene TRBV4-2 combines with J gene TRBJ2-1; maybe TRBD1 (5 bases). The length of the CDR3 is 14 residues. V shed 0 bases and J shed 4 bases, with 7 bases lying between them. Germline V gives CDR1 LGHNA, CDR2 YNFKEQ. The CDR3 nucleotides are TGTGCCAGCAGCCAAGATAGGGGTTACAATGAGCAGTTCTTC. It encodes CASSQDRGYNEQFF.

The chain employs TRBV20-1 and TRBJ2-4, with 8 bases lining up with TRBD1. Near its end, the DNA agrees better with TRBJ2-7, so the J call may be wrong. Germline CDR1 is DFQATT and CDR2 is SNEGSKA (reference sequence). This CDR3 spans 14 amino acids. The CDR3 DNA reads as TGCAGTGCTGAACTTCGACAGGGGAGATACGAGCAGTACTTC. It codes for CSAELRQGRYEQYF.

The chain couples TRBV3-1 to TRBJ2-1; D perhaps matches TRBD1 (6 bases). The V and J ends lost 7 bases and 2 bases respectively, with 12 bases between them. The CDR3 covers 14 residues. CDR1 LGHDT and CDR2 YNNKEL come from the germline V gene (reference sequence). CDR3: CASNREGAYNEQFF. CDR3 coding DNA: TGTGCCAGCAACAGGGAAGGGGCCTACAATGAGCAGTTCTTC.

As regards this clonotype: A read error may account for a junction end that differs from germline. This rearrangement joins TRBV20-1 to TRBJ2-7; 7 bases agree with TRBD1. Looked up from germline, CDR1 is DFQATT and CDR2 is SNEGSKA (reference sequence). This CDR3 comprises 12 residues. Here the CDR3 DNA reads TGCAGGGCTAGGGACAGAGCCTACGAGCAGTACTTC. This sequence encodes CRARDRAYEQYF.